This TCR beta chain was captured by sequencing in a study of T-cell memory formation after mild COVID-19. Across the whole study: TCR clusters showed largely donor specificity.

This clonotype turned up a few times. Antigen unknown. TCRdb passed the 5' RACE reads through MiXCR, listing each CDR3 protein once. The data contain about 350,000 distinct CDR3 sequences, roughly 13% of them singletons. V lost 0 bases and J lost 9, with 18 bases in between. There are 16 residues in the CDR3. CDR1 DFQATT and CDR2 SNEGSKA come from the germline V gene (reference sequence). Broader study findings: Those CD4+ clones that contracted were mainly in CM and EM (CD8+ ones in EMRA). Some clones that responded turned up in pre-infection memory, which suggests that cross-reactive memory joined in.

This clonotype was obtained from a man aged 18 to 29 who had mild COVID-19 (a few samples of this study predate the infection). Cell type and time point are not known. The sequenced sample was PBMCs or a T cell subset sorted from them (not recorded which). The chain combines TRBV20-1 with TRBJ1-6; perhaps TRBD1 as D (5 bases). In DNA, the CDR3 is TGCAGTGCTAGAGATACTTTTTCCCAGGGCAGTTCACCCCTCCACTTT. This encodes CSARDTFSQGSSPLHF.